This T cell receptor (beta chain) is from a study of Graves' ophthalmopathy and Graves' hyperthyroidism. This clonotype was counted many times. The antigen is not known. Broader study findings: The model's prediction of ophthalmopathy progression had approximately 68% sensitivity and approximately 76% specificity. Clonotypes were expanded in thyroid at above 0.001 frequency, and most also appeared in blood.

Researchers took RNA transcripts and amplified TCR beta CDR3 regions from them. First-round RT-PCR with HTBI primers preceded a second-round multiplex PCR. In TCRdb, the multiplex PCR reads were re-called with MiXCR into one record per CDR3 protein. Altogether 200,000 to 250,000 distinct CDR3 sequences are present, 20% to 25% being singletons, with the ten largest covering 35% to 55%. Trimming pared 2 bases from V and 1 base from J, leaving 11 bases between. There are 15 residues in the CDR3. In germline, CDR1 is MNHEY, CDR2 SVGEGT. The PBMCs originated from approximately 10 ml of fresh peripheral blood.

Sample: peripheral blood. This sequence was found in a woman aged 45 to 65 with Graves' ophthalmopathy. The genes are TRBV6-2 or TRBV6-3 and TRBJ1-1; possible D gene TRBD1, 5 bases. The CDR3 nucleotides read TGTGCCAGCAGTTACCTCGGCAGGGCGAACACTGAAGCTTTCTTT. Its translation is CASSYLGRANTEAFF.